Below, one T cell receptor (beta chain) is given with its context. Its antigen specificity is not known. Qualities for individual bases were not recorded, and no much larger clone is one base off. Clipping removes 3 bases from V and 2 bases from J, with 3 as the unmatched junction base count. Sequences LNHDA (CDR1) and SQIVND (CDR2) are obtained from the germline V gene (reference sequence). From its cysteine to its phenylalanine, the CDR3 spans 14 amino acids. Only CDR3 DNA remains: 42 bases, in frame from the first base. These data are taken from a study of cytomegalovirus exposure and HLA in healthy donors (dated by TCRdb to 2015 to 2018). Concerning the study at large: According to an earlier analysis of several hundred of the donors, about 179 million T cells yielded 100 million or so unique TCR beta sequences and about 280 Gb of sequence data. An early release that covered roughly 600 HLA-typed donors contained about 300 gigabases of sequencing data and tens of millions of unique TCR sequences. Among the roughly 390 genotyped donors, 75% to 90% belonged to the genetic ancestry cluster associated with self-reported Caucasian donors. The study aimed to test whether cataloging public T cell receptors could reveal signatures of past pathogen exposure. The T cell repertoires of 700 or so subjects were profiled by immunosequencing and related to cytomegalovirus serostatus. A separate validation cohort of 100 to 150 different subjects was used in addition to the 666-subject first cohort. The study combined high-throughput TCR immunosequencing, statistical association of individual TCRs with disease status, and machine learning to predict cytomegalovirus infection status. A later analysis re-analyzed previously published TCR beta repertoires from 660 or so donors and added high-resolution HLA genotyping to study TCR occurrence patterns. Rather than drawing on any new phenotypic data, the later analysis identified candidate immune exposures from TCR beta sequences and the way those sequences occurred across donors. An earlier analysis of 500 to 750 of the donors applied high-throughput TCR beta sequencing to assess whether each TCR beta V gene segment acted as functional or pseudogenic. Donor age, sex, ethnicity and CMV serostatus were compiled together with the repertoire data. In a later genetic analysis, genome-wide SNP genotypes for about 60% of the 666 donors were used, and that subset was treated as a discovery cohort. All discovery cohort repertoires had been generated on a single sequencing platform. Both class I and class II loci were covered by HLA typing, at four-digit resolution. The number of typed donors differed by locus: roughly 620-640 for A, B, C, DRB1 and DQB1; approximately 520 for DQA1; approximately 600 for DPA1; and about 470 for DPB1. Because of strong linkage in the cohort, a few DR-DQ haplotypes were treated as single units for association and clustering. Among about 360 genotyped donors of the cohort, an average of around 240,000 unique TCR beta nucleotide sequences were sequenced per donor, around 20% of them non-productive.

The library was prepared using the immunoSEQ multiplex PCR assay. A mixture of 60 forward primers for TCR Vbeta segments and 13 reverse primers for TCR Jbeta segments was used in the multiplex PCR. The CDR3 region of rearranged TCR beta genes was amplified from genomic DNA with a multiplex PCR assay. On the Illumina HiSeq System, the amplified TCR beta libraries were sequenced as 87-base-pair reads. The authors processed their data as follows. In a later analysis, tens of millions of unique TCR beta chains were counted across the roughly 700 repertoires, and roughly 11 million of these chains were shared by at least two donors. Raw reads were error-corrected and collapsed into unique sequences with a nearest-neighbor algorithm that merged closely related sequences to remove PCR and sequencing errors. To assign V, D and J gene segments, CDR3 sequences were aligned to IMGT reference sequences. Each retained sequence needed at least a six-nucleotide match to both a V gene segment and a J gene segment. Rearrangements were called productive when the CDR3 lacked stop codons and stayed in frame with V and J; all others were non-productive. CDR3 was defined according to IMGT convention as the region running from the second conserved V-encoded cysteine to the conserved J-encoded phenylalanine. In an earlier analysis of more than 550 of the donors, sequences lacking an unambiguous match to a single V gene segment were excluded. In an earlier analysis of several hundred of the donors, V segments were called functional above 56.7% productive rearrangements and were called segregating when the between-donor standard deviation exceeded 5%. To diagnose cytomegalovirus status from the catalog of TCR beta chain sequences, a statistical classification framework was built. A later analysis assigned V and J genes by comparing TCR nucleotide sequences with IMGT/GENE-DB human TR gene sequences. A later analysis assigned CDR3 sequences and most-parsimonious VDJ recombination scenarios with the TCRdist pipeline. A later analysis defined each TCR beta chain by its CDR3 amino acid sequence plus V-gene family, and excluded reads lacking a unique V-gene family. A later analysis removed 592 highly shared, low-generation-probability nucleotide sequences to deal with suspected cross-contamination and a sequencing artifact. For each public chain, a later analysis derived a clonal expansion index from normalized ranks of inferred template counts within each repertoire. Generation probabilities in a later analysis came from a VDJ recombination model fitted to out-of-frame rearrangements, and those results were checked against IGoR. Hypergeometric tests were used in a later analysis to score TCR-TCR, TCR-HLA and TCR-CMV co-occurrence, with a repertoire-size bias correction applied to the TCR pairs. A later analysis estimated false discovery rates by permuting HLA or CMV assignments 20 times. In a later analysis, co-occurring TCRs were grouped using DBSCAN, and TCRdist sequence similarity was added for clustering within HLA-allele-positive subsets. Repertoires with fewer than 30,000 or more than 120,000 public chains, plus five repertoires with anomalous nucleotide sharing, were excluded from co-occurrence clustering. TCRdb retrieved this table from immuneACCESS and kept in-frame rearrangements only. Not all clones are present; in checked studies, unresolved V genes account for under half, and no reason is known for the remainder. V and J calls and clone size are given by that table; D and trimming were obtained from the DNA. Present in this sample are tens of thousands of clones, 60% to 80% of which were seen just once. The biggest ten clones account for around 7% of the sample.

The cohort consisted of approximately 690 healthy bone marrow donors. Cohort members were all nominally healthy when sampled, although unrecorded immune exposures were likely present. The donor tested CMV seronegative, placing the donor among the 350 or so seronegative members of the cohort. Every donor gave a peripheral blood sample, and the peripheral blood mononuclear cells from that sample were used for TCR beta sequencing. Genomic DNA was extracted from the blood cell samples with the Qiagen DNeasy Blood Extraction Kit. General conclusions and limits of the study: A later analysis associated 15,000 to 20,000 TCR beta sequences with specific HLA alleles at a false discovery rate of 0.05. Strong co-occurrence of HLA alleles, especially DR and DQ, made assigning TCR associations to individual alleles difficult. In a later analysis, several top co-occurrence clusters were reported to appear linked to parvovirus B19, influenza, CMV and Epstein-Barr virus. Across donors, most TCR sequences were observed very rarely, whereas some public TCRs were present in many individuals. Because counts were too low, roughly 17 rarely observed V segments, including chromosome 9 orphons, were left out of the earlier analysis of 587 of the donors. A group of highly shared sequence variants was considered likely to be a technical artifact of the sequencing pipeline. An association between a missense DCLRE1C variant and V-gene and J-gene trimming of TCR beta chains was found in a later genetic analysis and replicated in an independent cohort. Cytomegalovirus status was reported to be diagnosed by the classifier with high specificity and sensitivity in both the original and validation cohorts. This cohort had only TCR beta chains sequenced, and the lack of alpha or paired-chain data limited which features could be detected. Broadly in line with IMGT annotations, most TCR beta V segments showed up in productive rearrangements about 87% or about 30% of the time in an earlier analysis of several hundred of the donors. A further reported finding was that TCR beta sequences accurately predicted the HLA-A and HLA-B alleles for most subjects in the first cohort. According to a later analysis, TCR association rates differed among HLA loci, with DRB1 alleles showing the most associated TCRs and HLA-C alleles showing the fewest. Immune exposure information for the cohort was limited to CMV serostatus. Most CMV-associated TCR beta chains appeared to be HLA-restricted in a later analysis, and the HLA associations seemed to be driven largely by CMV exposure. Correlated functional status among segregating V segments might reflect linkage disequilibrium, but an unknown experimental factor could not be ruled out. Presence/absence analyses assumed roughly uniform sequencing depth across donors, an assumption that may not hold. In a later analysis, HLA-associated TCR beta chains showed more clonal expansion and lower generation probabilities than non-associated chains that were equally common. The study listed 150 to 200 TCR beta chains as associated with cytomegalovirus. Because some donors lacked HLA typing at each locus, the association tests relied only on the typed subset. According to a later genetic analysis, donors in an Asian-associated ancestry cluster had fewer N-insertions in productive TCRs than the approximately 710-donor mean. A few of the identified cytomegalovirus-associated TCR beta chains were confirmed in vitro to be specific for cytomegalovirus antigens. The authors suggested that the approach could potentially be generalized to other disease states and immunological phenotypes. Some IMGT-functional V segments, including TRBV6-2 and TRBV6-3, could not be distinguished by the 87-base-pair reads and were therefore excluded.

The sample comprised PBMCs. The chain employs TRBV19 and TRBJ2-7; 8 central bases correspond to TRBD2. The TCR originated in a woman in her thirties or forties in good health and CMV-seronegative. Here is the DNA: TGTGCCAGTAGTATTGGGACTAGTACCTACGAGCAGTACTTC. This is translated as CASSIGTSTYEQYF.